This TCR beta chain was recovered during a study of T cells expressing NK-cell markers. Study context: From sorted CD3+CD56+NKG2C+, CD3+CD56+NKG2C- and CD3+CD56-NKG2C+ T cells came the TCR beta repertoires.

UMIs accompanied the 5'RACE template switching by which TCR beta cDNA was made. After re-calling the 5' RACE reads, TCRdb lists one entry per CDR3 protein, DNA absent. In total, the table holds 450,000 to 600,000 distinct CDR3 sequences. Germline CDR1 MNHEY, CDR2 SVGEGT. The CDR3 runs 20 residues. The chain joins TRBV6-2 or TRBV6-3 to TRBJ2-6; without DNA, the TCRdb call of TRBD2 cannot be checked. This sequence was found in a man younger than 30 in good health. The sample was blood T cells: a sorted CD56 or NKG2C T cell subset, CD4+ or CD8+ T cells, or bulk PBMC T cells (not recorded which). The CDR3 here is CASRPPGLAGGPSGANVLTF.